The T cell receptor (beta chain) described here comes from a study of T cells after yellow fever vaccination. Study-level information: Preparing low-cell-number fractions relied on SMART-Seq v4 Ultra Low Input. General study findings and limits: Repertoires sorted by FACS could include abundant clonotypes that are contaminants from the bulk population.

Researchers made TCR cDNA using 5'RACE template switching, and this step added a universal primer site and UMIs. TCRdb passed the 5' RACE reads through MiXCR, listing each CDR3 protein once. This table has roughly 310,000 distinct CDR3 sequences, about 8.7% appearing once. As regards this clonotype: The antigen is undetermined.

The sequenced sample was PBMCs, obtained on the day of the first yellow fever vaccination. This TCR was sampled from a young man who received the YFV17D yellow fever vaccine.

This chain's CDR3 is CASIPRQGRSGANVLTF. CDR3 in DNA: TGTGCCAGCATCCCTAGACAGGGTCGTTCTGGGGCCAACGTCCTGACTTTC. The chain has TRBV6-1 and TRBJ2-6, with 7 bases matching TRBD1. Germline CDR1 and CDR2: MNHNS and SASEGT. CDR3 size: 17 residues. The V segment lost 7 bases and the J segment 1 base; nucleotides outside the gene matches: 10.